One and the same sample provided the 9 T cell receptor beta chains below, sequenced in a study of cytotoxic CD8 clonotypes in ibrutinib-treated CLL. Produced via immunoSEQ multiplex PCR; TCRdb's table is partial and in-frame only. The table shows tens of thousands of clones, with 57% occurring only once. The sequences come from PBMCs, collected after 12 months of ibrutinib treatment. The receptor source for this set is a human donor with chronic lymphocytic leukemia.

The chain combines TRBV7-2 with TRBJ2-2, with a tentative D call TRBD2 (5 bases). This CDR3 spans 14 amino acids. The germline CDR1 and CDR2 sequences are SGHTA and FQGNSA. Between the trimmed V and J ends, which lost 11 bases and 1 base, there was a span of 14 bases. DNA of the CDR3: TGTGCCTGCCAGGCTAGCCTGAACACCGGGGAGCTGTTTTTT. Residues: CACQASLNTGELFF.

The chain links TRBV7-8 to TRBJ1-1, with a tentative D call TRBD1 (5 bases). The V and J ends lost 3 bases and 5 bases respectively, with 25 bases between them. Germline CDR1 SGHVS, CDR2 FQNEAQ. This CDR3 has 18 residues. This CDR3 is CASSFFGSTGSFQTEAFF. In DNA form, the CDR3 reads TGTGCCAGCAGCTTTTTTGGTTCTACAGGTTCCTTCCAGACTGAAGCTTTCTTT.

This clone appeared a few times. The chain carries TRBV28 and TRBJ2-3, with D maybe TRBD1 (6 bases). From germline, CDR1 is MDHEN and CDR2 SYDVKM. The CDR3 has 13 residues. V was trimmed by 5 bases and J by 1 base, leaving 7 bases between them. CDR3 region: CASSPGGTDTQYF. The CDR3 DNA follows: TGTGCCAGCAGTCCAGGGGGCACAGATACGCAGTATTTT.

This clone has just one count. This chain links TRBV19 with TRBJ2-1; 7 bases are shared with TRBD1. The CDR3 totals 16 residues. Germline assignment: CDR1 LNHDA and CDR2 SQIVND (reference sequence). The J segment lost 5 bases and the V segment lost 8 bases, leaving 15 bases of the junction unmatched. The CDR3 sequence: CASFPRGTGAHNEQFF. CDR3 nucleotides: TGTGCCAGTTTCCCAAGGGGAACAGGGGCCCACAATGAGCAGTTCTTC.

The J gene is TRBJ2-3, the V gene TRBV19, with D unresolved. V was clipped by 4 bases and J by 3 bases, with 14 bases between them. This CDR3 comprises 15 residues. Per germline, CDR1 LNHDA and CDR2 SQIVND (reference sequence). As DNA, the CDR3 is TGTGCCAGTAGTACCGGCCTGGGGTTTACAGATACGCAGTATTTT. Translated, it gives CASSTGLGFTDTQYF.

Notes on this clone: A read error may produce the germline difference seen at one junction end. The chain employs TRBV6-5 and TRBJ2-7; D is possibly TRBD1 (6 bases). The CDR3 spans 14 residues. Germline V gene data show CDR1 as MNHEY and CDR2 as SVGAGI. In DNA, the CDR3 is TGTGCCATCAGTGAGTCAGGGGCCCAAGACGAGCAGTACTTC. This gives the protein CAISESGAQDEQYF.

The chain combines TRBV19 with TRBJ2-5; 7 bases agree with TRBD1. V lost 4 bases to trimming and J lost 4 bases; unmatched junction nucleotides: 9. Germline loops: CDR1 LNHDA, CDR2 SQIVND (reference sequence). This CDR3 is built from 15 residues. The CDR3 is CASSKRQGMAETQYF. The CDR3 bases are TGTGCCAGTAGTAAAAGACAGGGTATGGCAGAGACCCAGTACTTC.

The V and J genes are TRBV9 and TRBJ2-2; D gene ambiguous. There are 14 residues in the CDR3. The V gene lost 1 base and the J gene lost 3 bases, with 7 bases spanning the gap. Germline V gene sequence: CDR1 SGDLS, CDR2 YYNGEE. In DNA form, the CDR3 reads TGTGCCAGCAGCGTATTCCCGCACACCGGGGAGCTGTTTTTT. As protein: CASSVFPHTGELFF.

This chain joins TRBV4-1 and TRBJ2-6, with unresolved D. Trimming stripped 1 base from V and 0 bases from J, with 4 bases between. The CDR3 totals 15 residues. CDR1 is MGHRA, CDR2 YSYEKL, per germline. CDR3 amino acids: CASSQGSSGANVLTF. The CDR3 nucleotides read TGCGCCAGCAGCCAAGGTTCCTCTGGGGCCAACGTCCTGACTTTC.